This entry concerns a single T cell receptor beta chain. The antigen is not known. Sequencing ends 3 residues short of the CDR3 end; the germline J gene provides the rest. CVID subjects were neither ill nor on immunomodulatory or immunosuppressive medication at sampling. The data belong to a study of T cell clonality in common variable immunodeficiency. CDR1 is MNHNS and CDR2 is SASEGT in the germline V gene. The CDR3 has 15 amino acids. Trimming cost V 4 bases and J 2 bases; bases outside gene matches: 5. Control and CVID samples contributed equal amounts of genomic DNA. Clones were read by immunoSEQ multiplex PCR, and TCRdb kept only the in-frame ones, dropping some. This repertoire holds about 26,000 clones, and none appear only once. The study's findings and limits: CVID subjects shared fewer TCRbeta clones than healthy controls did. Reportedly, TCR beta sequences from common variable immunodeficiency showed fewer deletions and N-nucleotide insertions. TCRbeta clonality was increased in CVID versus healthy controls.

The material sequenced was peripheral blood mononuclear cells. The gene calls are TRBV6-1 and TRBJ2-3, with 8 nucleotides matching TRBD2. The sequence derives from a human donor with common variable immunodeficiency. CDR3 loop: CASSGLAGYTDTQYF. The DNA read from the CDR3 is TGTGCCAGCAGTGGTCTAGCGGGCTACACAGATACG.